The following is a TCR beta chain sequence with its context. Its antigen is currently unknown. This entry belongs to a study of Ad26.COV2.S vaccination and SARS-CoV-2 variants. Findings and caveats of the study: Total responses of T cells may have been underestimated by the analyses of TCR breadth and depth.

The table came from immunoSEQ multiplex PCR; TCRdb's copy has only in-frame clones and leaves some out. The data show about 350,000 clones, about 91% seen once. V dropped 3 bases and J dropped 1 base, with 4 bases sitting between them. This CDR3 has 12 residues. Per germline, CDR1 PRHDT and CDR2 FYEKMQ (reference sequence). The receptor's source is a human donor who had recovered from COVID-19. The material sequenced was peripheral blood, taken after recovery from COVID-19. The V gene is TRBV13, the J gene TRBJ2-7, with D unclear. The CDR3 sequence is CASSFLSYEQYF. The CDR3 region has the DNA TGTGCCAGCAGCTTTCTTTCCTACGAGCAGTACTTC.